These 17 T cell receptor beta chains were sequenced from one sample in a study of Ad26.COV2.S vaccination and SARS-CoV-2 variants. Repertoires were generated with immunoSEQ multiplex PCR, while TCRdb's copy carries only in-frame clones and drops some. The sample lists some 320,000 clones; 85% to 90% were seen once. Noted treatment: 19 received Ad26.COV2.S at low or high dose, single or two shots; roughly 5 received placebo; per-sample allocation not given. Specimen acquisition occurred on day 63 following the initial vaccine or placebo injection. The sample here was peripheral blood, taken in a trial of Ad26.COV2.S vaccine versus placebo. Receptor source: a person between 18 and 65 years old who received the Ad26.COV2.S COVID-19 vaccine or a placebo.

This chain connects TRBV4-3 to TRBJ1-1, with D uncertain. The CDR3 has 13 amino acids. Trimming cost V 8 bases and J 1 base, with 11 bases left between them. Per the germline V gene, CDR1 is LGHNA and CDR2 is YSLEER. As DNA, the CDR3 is TGCGCCAGCTCGGTATTGCGGAACACTGAAGCTTTCTTT. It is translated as CASSVLRNTEAFF.

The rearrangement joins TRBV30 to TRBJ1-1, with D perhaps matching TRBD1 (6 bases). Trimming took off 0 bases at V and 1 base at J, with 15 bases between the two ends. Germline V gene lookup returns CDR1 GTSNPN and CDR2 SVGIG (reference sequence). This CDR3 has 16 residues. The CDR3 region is CAWSVRDTIKNTEAFF. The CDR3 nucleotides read TGTGCCTGGAGTGTACGGGACACTATAAAGAACACTGAAGCTTTCTTT.

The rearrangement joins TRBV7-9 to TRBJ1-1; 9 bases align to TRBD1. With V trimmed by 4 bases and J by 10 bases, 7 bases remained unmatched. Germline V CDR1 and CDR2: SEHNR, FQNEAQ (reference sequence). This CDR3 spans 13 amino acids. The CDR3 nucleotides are TGTGCCAGCAGCTCCTCCGGACAGGGGAGAGCTTTCTTT. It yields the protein CASSSSGQGRAFF.

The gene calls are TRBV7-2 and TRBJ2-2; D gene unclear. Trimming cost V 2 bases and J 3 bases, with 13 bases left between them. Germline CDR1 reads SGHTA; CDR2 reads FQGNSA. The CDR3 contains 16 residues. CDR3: CASSLSPSGYTGELFF. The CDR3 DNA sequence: TGTGCCAGCAGCTTATCCCCTTCGGGTTACACCGGGGAGCTGTTTTTT.

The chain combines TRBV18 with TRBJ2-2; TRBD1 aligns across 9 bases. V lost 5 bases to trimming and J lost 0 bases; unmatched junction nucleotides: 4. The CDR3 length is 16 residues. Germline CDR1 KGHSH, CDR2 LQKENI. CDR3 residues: CASSSGTGTNTGELFF. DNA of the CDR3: TGTGCCAGCTCATCCGGGACAGGGACGAACACCGGGGAGCTGTTTTTT.

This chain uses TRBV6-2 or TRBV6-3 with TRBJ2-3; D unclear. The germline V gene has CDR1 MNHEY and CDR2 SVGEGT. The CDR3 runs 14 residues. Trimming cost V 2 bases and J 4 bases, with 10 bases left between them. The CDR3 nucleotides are TGTGCCAGCAGTTACCCCCCCGACGCAGATACGCAGTATTTT. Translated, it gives CASSYPPDADTQYF.

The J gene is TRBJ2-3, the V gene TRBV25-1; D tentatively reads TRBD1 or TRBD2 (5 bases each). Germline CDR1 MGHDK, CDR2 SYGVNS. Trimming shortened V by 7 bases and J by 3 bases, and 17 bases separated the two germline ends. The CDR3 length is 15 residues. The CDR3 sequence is CASTTDGTKTDTQYF. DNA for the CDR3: TGTGCCAGCACAACCGATGGGACCAAAACAGATACGCAGTATTTT.

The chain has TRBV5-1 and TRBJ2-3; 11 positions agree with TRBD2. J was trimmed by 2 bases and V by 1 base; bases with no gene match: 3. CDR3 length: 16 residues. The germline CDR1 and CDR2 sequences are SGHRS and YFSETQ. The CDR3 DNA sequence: TGCGCCAGCAGCTTGTTACTAGCGGGGGCCACAGATACGCAGTATTTT. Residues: CASSLLLAGATDTQYF.

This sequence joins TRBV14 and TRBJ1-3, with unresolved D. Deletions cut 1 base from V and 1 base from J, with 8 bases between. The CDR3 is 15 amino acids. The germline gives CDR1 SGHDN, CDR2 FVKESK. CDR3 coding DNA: TGTGCCAGCAGCCAAGGGCGGCTTTCTGGAAACACCATATATTTT. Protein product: CASSQGRLSGNTIYF. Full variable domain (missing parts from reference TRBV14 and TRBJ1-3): EAGVTQFPSHSVIEKGQTVTLRCDPISGHDNLYWYRRVMGKEIKFLLHFVKESKQDESGMPNNRFLAERTGGTYSTLKVQPAELEDSGVYFCASSQGRLSGNTIYFGEGSWLTVV.

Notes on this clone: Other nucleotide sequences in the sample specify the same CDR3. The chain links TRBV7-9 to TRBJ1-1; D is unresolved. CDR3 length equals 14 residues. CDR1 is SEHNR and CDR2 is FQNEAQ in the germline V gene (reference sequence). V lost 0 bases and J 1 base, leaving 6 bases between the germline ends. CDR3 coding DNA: TGTGCCAGCAGCTTAGCCGGGAGGAACACTGAAGCTTTCTTT. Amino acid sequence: CASSLAGRNTEAFF.

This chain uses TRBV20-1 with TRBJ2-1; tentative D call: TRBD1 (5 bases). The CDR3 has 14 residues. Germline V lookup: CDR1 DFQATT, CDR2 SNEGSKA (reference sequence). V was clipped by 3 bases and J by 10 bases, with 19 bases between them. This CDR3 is CSASGFQGLGEQFF. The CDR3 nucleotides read TGCAGTGCTAGTGGTTTTCAGGGTCTGGGAGAGCAGTTCTTC.

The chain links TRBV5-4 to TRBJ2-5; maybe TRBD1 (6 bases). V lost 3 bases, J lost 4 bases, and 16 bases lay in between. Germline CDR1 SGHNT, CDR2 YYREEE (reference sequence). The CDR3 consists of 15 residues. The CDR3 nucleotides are TGTGCCAGCAGCTCATTACAGGGTTCGTCAGAGACCCAGTACTTC. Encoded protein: CASSSLQGSSETQYF.

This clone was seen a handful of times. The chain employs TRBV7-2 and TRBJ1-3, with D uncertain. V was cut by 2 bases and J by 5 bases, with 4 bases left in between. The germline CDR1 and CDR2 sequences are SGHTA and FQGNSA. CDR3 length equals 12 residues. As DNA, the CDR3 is TGTGCCAGCAGCTTACAGAGAAACACCATATATTTT. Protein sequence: CASSLQRNTIYF.

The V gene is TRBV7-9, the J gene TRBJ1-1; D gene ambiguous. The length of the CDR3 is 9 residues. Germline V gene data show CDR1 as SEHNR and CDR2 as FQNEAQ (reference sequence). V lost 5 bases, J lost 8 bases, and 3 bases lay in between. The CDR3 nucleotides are TGTGCCAGCAGCGCGGAAGCTTTCTTT. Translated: CASSAEAFF.

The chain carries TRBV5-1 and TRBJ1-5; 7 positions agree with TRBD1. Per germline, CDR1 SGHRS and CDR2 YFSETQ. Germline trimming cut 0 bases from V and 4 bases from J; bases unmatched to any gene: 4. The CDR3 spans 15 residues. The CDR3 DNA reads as TGCGCCAGCAGCTTGGTAGCAGGGGGTAATCAGCCCCAGCATTTT. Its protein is CASSLVAGGNQPQHF.

CDR3 sequence reads: CASRRQGNTEAFF. The CDR3 nucleotides read TGTGCCAGCAGACGACAGGGGAACACTGAAGCTTTCTTT. V is TRBV6-5 and J is TRBJ1-1; 7 bases fit TRBD1. Germline assignment: CDR1 MNHEY and CDR2 SVGAGI. The CDR3 consists of 13 residues. The V segment lost 6 bases and the J segment 1 base; nucleotides outside the gene matches: 2.

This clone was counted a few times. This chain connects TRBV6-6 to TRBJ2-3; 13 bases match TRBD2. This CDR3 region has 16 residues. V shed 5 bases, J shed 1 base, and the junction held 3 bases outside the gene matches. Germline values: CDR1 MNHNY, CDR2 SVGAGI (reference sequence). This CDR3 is CASSRLAGGRTDTQYF. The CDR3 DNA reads TGTGCCAGCAGTCGACTAGCGGGGGGCCGCACAGATACGCAGTATTTT.